This TCR beta chain was documented in a study of neoadjuvant nivolumab and ipilimumab in lung cancer. On the study more broadly: The combination arm added day-1 ipilimumab 1 mg/kg to nivolumab 3 mg/kg on days 1, 15, 29. The study, taken as a whole, reports: Blood richness before therapy tracked richness in tumors resected after neoadjuvant therapy. Only two of four nivolumab-treated tumors gained richness and clonality by surgery.

This clone was picked up a small number of times. Its antigen is currently unknown. Profiling relied on immunoSEQ multiplex PCR, and the TCRdb table lists in-frame clones only, not all of them. The repertoire consists of 44,000 or so clones, with approximately 90% occurring once and the leading ten covering around 3.8%. This CDR3 spans 15 amino acids. The germline CDR1 and CDR2 sequences are SEHNR and FQNEAQ (reference sequence). The germline V and J ends were trimmed by 4 bases and 7 bases, with 20 bases remaining between them. The sample was blood, taken before neoadjuvant nivolumab, alone or with ipilimumab. The rearrangement links TRBV7-9 to TRBJ2-7; D might be TRBD2 (6 bases). The origin of this receptor is an adult with non-small cell lung cancer. Some clones in this sample may be carry-over from other donors' samples. CDR3 coding DNA: TGTGCCAGCAGCTCTTACCGACAGCCGGCGGGAGAGCAGTACTTC. Translation gives CASSSYRQPAGEQYF.